This T cell receptor beta chain appears in the sequencing data of a study of shared clonotypes between healthy human individuals. CD45RO-negative, CCR7-selected cells formed the naive CD8 fraction, which excluded terminally differentiated effector memory CD45RA+ cells. Only in-frame clones appear in the TCRdb table, and some are missing; sequencing was by immunoSEQ multiplex PCR. The sample shows 800,000 to 950,000 clones, 95% to 97% of them seen only once. Specimen: naive CD8+ T cells sorted from blood. The clonotype comes from a man aged 25 to 40 in good health.

In nucleotides, the CDR3 is TGTGCCAGCGGTAGCGGTGAGCAGTTCTTC. Protein product: CASGSGEQFF. The chain is built from TRBV9 and TRBJ2-1; maybe TRBD2 (6 bases). The germline V gene encodes CDR1 SGDLS and CDR2 YYNGEE. The CDR3 runs 10 residues. V dropped 7 bases and J dropped 9 bases, with 8 bases sitting between them.